This TCR beta chain derives from a study of Tregs in tolerant kidney transplant recipients. Using immunoSEQ multiplex PCR, the repertoire was profiled, and TCRdb retains in-frame clones only, with some absent. The repertoire includes roughly 69,000 clones, 85% to 90% of them detected once, and roughly 0.4% sits in the top ten. Germline V lookup: CDR1 MDHEN, CDR2 SYDVKM. This CDR3 region has 11 residues. V lost 6 bases and J lost 9, with 11 bases in between. The genes are TRBV28 and TRBJ2-5; D gene uncertain. Sequencing was performed on CD4+ T cells from blood, taken before the transplant. This receptor was obtained from a human donor who received a combined kidney and bone marrow transplant. This chain's CDR3 is CASSSARSQYF. The DNA of the CDR3 is TGTGCCAGCAGCTCCGCCCGGTCCCAGTACTTC.